The TCR beta chain under discussion was sequenced for a study of beta chain features in type 1 diabetes (dated by TCRdb to between 2017 and 2018). With regard to the full study: Mean age, gender distribution, total cell number and subset yield were not different between patients and healthy donors. A total of some 100,000,000 sorted cells were examined across all samples, and the number of cells per subset was strongly correlated with RNA yield. In the study, recently diagnosed type 1 diabetes patients and matched healthy donors were compared on the TCRB repertoires of their sorted circulating CD4+ T cell subsets. Whereas all 28 donors provided naive and central memory subsets, regulatory and stem cell-like memory subsets were isolated from just 8 patients and roughly 8 healthy donors.

Findings and caveats that apply to the study as a whole: At VDJ recombination sites, type 1 diabetes patients had fewer insertions and more deleted nucleotides, which implies abnormalities in thymic rearrangement. In all four CD4+ subsets, TCRB CDR3 length was moderately but significantly shorter in type 1 diabetes patients. Shorter templates might have been favored by PCR, but patient and control samples were amplified and corrected together, so both groups would have been affected equally by any skew. Because small numbers of individuals were included in the HLA sub-analyses, any influence of HLA type on TCRB rearrangement was left unresolved. Naive, central memory and regulatory TCRB repertoires appeared more similar among patients than among healthy donors. Because cDNA was sequenced instead of genomic DNA, highly expressing activated cells could be over-represented, though the groups showed no difference in activation or CD3 levels.

The germline V gene (reference sequence) specifies LNHDA as CDR1 and SQIVND as CDR2. The CDR3 covers 14 residues, taking in both the cysteine and the phenylalanine. Only CDR3 DNA remains: 42 bases, in frame from the first base. V is cut by 2 bases and J by 6 bases, and the space between the germline ends is 12 bases. Details on this clone: Its specific antigen is unknown. No much larger clone is present one base from it, and per-base qualities are unavailable.

From each donor, a single peripheral blood sample of about 116 mL on average was drawn into heparinised tubes. Naive, central memory, regulatory and stem cell-like memory CD4+ T cells were sorted on a BD FACSAria II using a panel including CD45RO, CCR7, CD25, CD127, CD95 and CD27. All sorted populations exceeded 95% purity. PBMCs were separated immediately by Lymphoprep density gradient centrifugation and were stained directly, without being cultured. To minimize batch effects, samples were stained and sorted in pairs, one healthy donor with one patient per experiment. The entire isolated RNA was reverse transcribed using the High Capacity cDNA Reverse Transcription Kit, and thus expressed TCRB transcripts were sequenced. Deep immunoSEQ sequencing was performed on naive, central memory and regulatory T cell samples, with an average of around 3.5 million total reads per sample. Sorted cells were lysed in RLT buffer, and RNA was extracted using DNase-treated RNeasy Micro or Mini kits according to cell number. Each cell subset was processed separately to prevent cross-contamination, with patient and healthy donor samples processed together. The immunoSEQ multiplex PCR was used to amplify TCRB sequences from cDNA, yielding 87-bp fragments that span the CDR3 region. The amplicons were sequenced using the Illumina HiSeq platform. The study's processing was this. PCR bias was corrected computationally using synthetic template baselines, and reads within Hamming distance 2 were collapsed, with unmergeable singletons discarded. Reads were aligned to IMGT to assign V, D and J genes, CDR3 length, and insertions or deletions at six rearrangement sites. Clonotype counts were normalized to sorted cell number within each subset before computing true diversity and Gini coefficients with the tcR R package. The overlap coefficient, calculated on TCRB nucleotide sequences, was used to quantify repertoire sharing. As a proxy for the pre-selection repertoire, out-of-frame TCRB sequences from naive cells were analyzed. The source is immuneACCESS, and TCRdb retained only in-frame sequences with V and J called. Part of the clones is not carried over; for the studies checked, unresolved V genes explain less than half of this, and the remainder is unexplained. From that table come the V and J calls and clone size; the DNA was used to work out D and trimming. This sample is represented by 600,000 to 700,000 clones; 9.5% to 15% of them were singletons. The biggest ten clones account for more than 0.095% of the sample.

The chain is assembled from TRBV19 and TRBJ2-3, with an unclear D gene assignment. Material: naive CD4+ T cells from blood. This sample's cell subset or site label indicates: true naive CD4+ T cells. The source is a man aged 30 to 45 with type 1 diabetes. The CDR3 region has the sequence CASSISYRSDTQYF. The base sequence is TGTGCCAGTAGTATAAGTTACCGGTCGGATACGCAGTATTTT.